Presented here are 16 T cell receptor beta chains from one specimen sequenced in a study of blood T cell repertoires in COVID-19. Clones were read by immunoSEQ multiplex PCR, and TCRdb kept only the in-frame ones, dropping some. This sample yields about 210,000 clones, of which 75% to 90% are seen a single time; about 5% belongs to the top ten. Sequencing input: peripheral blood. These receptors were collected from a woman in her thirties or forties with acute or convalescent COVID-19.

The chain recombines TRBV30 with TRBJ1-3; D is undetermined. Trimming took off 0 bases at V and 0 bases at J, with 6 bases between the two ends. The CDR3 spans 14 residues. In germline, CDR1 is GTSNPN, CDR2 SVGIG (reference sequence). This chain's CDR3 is CAWSVDTSGNTIYF. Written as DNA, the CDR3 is TGTGCCTGGAGTGTAGACACCTCTGGAAACACCATATATTTT.

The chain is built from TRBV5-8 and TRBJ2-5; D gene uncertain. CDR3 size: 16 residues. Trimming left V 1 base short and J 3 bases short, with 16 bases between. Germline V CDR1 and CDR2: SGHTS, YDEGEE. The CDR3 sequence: CASSLKPPGGKETQYF. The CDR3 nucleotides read TGTGCCAGCAGCTTGAAGCCCCCCGGCGGAAAAGAGACCCAGTACTTC.

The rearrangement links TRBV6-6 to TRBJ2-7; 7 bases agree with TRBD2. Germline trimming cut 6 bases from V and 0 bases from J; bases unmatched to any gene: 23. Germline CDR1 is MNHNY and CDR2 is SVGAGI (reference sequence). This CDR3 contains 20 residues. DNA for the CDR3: TGTGCCAGCAGCTACCCGGGGGACCCGGCCCGCGGGGGAAGCTCCTACGAGCAGTACGTC. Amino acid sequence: CASSYPGDPARGGSSYEQYV.

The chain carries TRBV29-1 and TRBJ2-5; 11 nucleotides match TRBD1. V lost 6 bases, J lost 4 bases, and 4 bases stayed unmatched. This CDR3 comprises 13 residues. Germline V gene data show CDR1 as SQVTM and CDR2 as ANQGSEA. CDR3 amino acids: CSVVGQGAETQYF. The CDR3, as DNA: TGCAGCGTAGTAGGACAGGGGGCAGAGACCCAGTACTTC.

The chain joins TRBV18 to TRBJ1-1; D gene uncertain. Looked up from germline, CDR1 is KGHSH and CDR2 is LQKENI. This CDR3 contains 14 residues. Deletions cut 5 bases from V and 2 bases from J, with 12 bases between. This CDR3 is CASSSVNSNTEAFF. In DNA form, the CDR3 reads TGTGCCAGCTCATCGGTCAATTCAAACACTGAAGCTTTCTTT.

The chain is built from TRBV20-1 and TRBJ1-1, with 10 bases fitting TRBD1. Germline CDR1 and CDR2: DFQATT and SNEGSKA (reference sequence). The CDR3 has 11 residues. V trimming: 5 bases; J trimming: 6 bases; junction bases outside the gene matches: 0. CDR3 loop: CSAGTGAEAFF. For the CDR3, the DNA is TGCAGTGCTGGGACAGGGGCTGAAGCTTTCTTT.

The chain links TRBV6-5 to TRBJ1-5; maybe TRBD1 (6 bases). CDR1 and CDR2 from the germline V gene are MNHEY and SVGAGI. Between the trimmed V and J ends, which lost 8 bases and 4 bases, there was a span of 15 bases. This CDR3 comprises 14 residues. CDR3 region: CASYDRPLNQPQHF. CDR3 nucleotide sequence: TGTGCCAGCTACGACAGGCCCCTTAATCAGCCCCAGCATTTT.

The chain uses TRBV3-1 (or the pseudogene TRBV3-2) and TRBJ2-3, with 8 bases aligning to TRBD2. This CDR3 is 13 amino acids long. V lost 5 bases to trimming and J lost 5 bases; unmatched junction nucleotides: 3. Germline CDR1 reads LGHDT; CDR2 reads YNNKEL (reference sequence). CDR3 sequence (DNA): TGTGCCAGCAGCTCCACTAGCGGAGATACGCAGTATTTT. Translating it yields CASSSTSGDTQYF.

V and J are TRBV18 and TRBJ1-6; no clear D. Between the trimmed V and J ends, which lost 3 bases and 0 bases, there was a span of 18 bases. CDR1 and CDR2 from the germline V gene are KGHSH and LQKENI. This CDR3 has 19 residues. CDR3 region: CASSPTGVTASSYNSPLHF. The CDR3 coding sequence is TGTGCCAGCTCACCCACGGGAGTCACGGCCAGCTCCTATAATTCACCCCTCCACTTT. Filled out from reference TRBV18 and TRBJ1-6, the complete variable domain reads NAGVMQNPRHLVRRRGQEARLRCSPMKGHSHVYWYRQLPEEGLKFMVYLQKENIIDESGMPKERFSAEFPKEGPSILRIQQVVRGDSAAYFCASSPTGVTASSYNSPLHFGNGTRLTVT.

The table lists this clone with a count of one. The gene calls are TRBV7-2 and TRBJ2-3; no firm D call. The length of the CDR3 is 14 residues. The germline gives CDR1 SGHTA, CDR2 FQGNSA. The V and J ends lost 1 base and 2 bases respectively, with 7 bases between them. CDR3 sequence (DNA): TGTGCCAGCAGCTTAGGAGTCCCCACAGATACGCAGTATTTT. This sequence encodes CASSLGVPTDTQYF.

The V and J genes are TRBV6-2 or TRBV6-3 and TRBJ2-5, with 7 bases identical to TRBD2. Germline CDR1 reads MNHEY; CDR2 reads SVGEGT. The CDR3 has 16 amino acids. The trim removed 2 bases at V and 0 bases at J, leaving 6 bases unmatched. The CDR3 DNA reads TGTGCCAGCAGTTACACGGGCGGGAGTGACCAAGAGACCCAGTACTTC. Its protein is CASSYTGGSDQETQYF.

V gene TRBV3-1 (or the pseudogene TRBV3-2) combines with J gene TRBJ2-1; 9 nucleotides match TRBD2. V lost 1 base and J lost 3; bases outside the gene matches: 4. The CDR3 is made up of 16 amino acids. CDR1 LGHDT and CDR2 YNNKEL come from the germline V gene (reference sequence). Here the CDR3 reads CASSQVRLADYNEQFF. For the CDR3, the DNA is TGTGCCAGCAGCCAAGTGCGACTAGCGGACTACAATGAGCAGTTCTTC.

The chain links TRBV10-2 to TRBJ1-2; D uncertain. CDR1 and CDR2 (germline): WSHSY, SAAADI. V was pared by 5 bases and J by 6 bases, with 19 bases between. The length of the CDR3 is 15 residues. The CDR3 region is CASSLTEGGLNGYTF. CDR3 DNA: TGCGCCAGCAGTCTAACGGAGGGAGGGCTTAATGGCTACACCTTC.

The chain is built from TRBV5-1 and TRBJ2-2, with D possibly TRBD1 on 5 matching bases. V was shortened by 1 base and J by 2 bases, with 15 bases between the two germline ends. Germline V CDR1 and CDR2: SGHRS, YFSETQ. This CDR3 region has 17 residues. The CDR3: CASSLSDTWGNTGELFF. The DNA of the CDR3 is TGCGCCAGCAGCTTGTCGGACACCTGGGGCAACACCGGGGAGCTGTTTTTT. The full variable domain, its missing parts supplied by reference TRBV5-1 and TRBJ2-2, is KAGVTQTPRYLIKTRGQQVTLSCSPISGHRSVSWYQQTPGQGLQFLFEYFSETQRNKGNFPGRFSGRQFSNSRSEMNVSTLELGDSALYLCASSLSDTWGNTGELFFGEGSRLTVL.

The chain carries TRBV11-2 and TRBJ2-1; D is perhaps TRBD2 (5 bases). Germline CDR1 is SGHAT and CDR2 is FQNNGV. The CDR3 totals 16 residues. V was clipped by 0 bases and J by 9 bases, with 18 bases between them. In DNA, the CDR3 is TGTGCCAGCAGCTTAGATTGGACTCCCCCTTGGGTTGAGCAGTTCTTC. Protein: CASSLDWTPPWVEQFF. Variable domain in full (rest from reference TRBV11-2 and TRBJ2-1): EAGVAQSPRYKIIEKRQSVAFWCNPISGHATLYWYQQILGQGPKLLIQFQNNGVVDDSQLPKDRFSAERLKGVDSTLKIQPAKLEDSAVYLCASSLDWTPPWVEQFFGPGTRLTVL.

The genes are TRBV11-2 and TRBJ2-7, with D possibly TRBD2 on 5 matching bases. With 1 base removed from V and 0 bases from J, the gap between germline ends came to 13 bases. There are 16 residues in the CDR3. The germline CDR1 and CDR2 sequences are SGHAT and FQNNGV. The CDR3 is CASSLGPARDSYEQYV. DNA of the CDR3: TGTGCCAGCAGCTTAGGACCCGCCCGGGACTCCTACGAGCAGTACGTC.